This TCR beta chain was obtained from a study of Graves' ophthalmopathy and Graves' hyperthyroidism (dated by TCRdb to the late 2010s). About the full investigation: Peripheral blood samples were taken at the time of initial diagnosis, before any treatment was given. In several hyperthyroidism patients, the T-cell repertoires found in thyroid tissue were compared with those found in blood. In total, 135 blood samples were TCR-sequenced: 40 to 45 ophthalmopathy, 75 hyperthyroidism and approximately 17 hyperthyroidism-to-ophthalmopathy patients. The study used TCR beta repertoire signatures to distinguish Graves' ophthalmopathy from Graves' hyperthyroidism and to predict progression to ophthalmopathy. After sampling, hyperthyroidism patients received methimazole starting at 30 mg daily, and ophthalmopathy patients received high-dose intravenous methylprednisolone. To explore V-J signatures that separate ophthalmopathy from hyperthyroidism, a discovery set of around 97 patients was enrolled, consisting of 40 to 45 with ophthalmopathy and about 60 with stable hyperthyroidism. An independent validation cohort was composed of 18 hyperthyroidism patients and more than 15 patients who later progressed from hyperthyroidism to ophthalmopathy. Overall study outcomes, separate from this receptor: Ophthalmopathy was separated from stable hyperthyroidism by the 13-signature model with around 89% sensitivity and 81.08% specificity in cross-validation and with 80%/75% in the test set. Most of the expanded thyroid clonotypes with a frequency above 0.001 were also detected in blood, and it was suggested that the thyroid immune response may be reflected by blood repertoires. Sample size was not predetermined statistically, and investigators were not blinded to group allocation. In validation, the model predicted ophthalmopathy progression with 55% to 71% sensitivity and around 72% specificity; around twelve predicted patients were CT-confirmed with GO in a median of about 6.2 months.

TCR beta CDR3 regions were amplified from RNA transcripts for repertoire sequencing. HTBI primers and the Qiagen OneStep RT-PCR kit were used in a first-round RT-PCR, which was followed by a second-round multiplex PCR, size selection and purification. Libraries were sequenced paired-end with 100 bp reads on an Illumina HiSeq2000. As for the authors' bioinformatics: SOAPnuke was used to process the reads, removing any read that contained adapters or uncalled bases, had a mean Phred below 15, or lacked an exact match to the constant primer or identifier. High-quality paired reads were merged with COPE v1.2.5. Each unique nucleotide sequence was defined as a clonotype, and clonotypes were aligned to IMGT TRB V, D and J references with MiTCR v1.1. Analysis was restricted to V-J combinations with a frequency above 0.0001, which covered just over 98% of repertoires. For each V-J combination, a TCR clonal expansion and chaos score was defined as the ratio of F50 clonal expansion to chaos observed in the TCRdist matrix. Welch's t-statistics and random forest were used to reduce the features to about a dozen V-J combinations, which were then used as input to a naive Bayes classifier. The similarity between thyroid and blood repertoires was quantified using the Morisita-Horn index. TCRdb passed the public sequencing reads through fastp at Q25 and MiXCR, retaining productive beta sequences. Rows are unified per CDR3 protein, each entry keeping the most common DNA and genes. The V and J calls and clone size are TCRdb's, not the authors'. The sample profile shows hundreds of thousands of distinct CDR3 sequences; roughly two fifths of them were found once. The ten largest clonotypes hold 40% to 45% of the sample.

This clonotype has just a few counts. Its antigen remains undetermined. Base qualities were left out, and no much larger clone turns up one base away. Ophthalmopathy patients were characterized by moderately to severely active disease, a Clinical Activity Score of at least 3, a NOSPECS grade of at least 4, and a disease duration under 3 months. Patients with other autoimmune diseases, uncontrolled infections, pregnancy or lactation were excluded from the study. Diagnosis relied on clinical symptoms, serum thyroxine, TRAb, thyroid ultrasound and orbital computed tomography. Using Ficoll-Paque density gradient centrifugation, PBMCs were isolated from about 9.4 ml of fresh peripheral blood. Total RNA was extracted with Trizol reagent and quality-checked on an Agilent 2100 Bioanalyzer. V gives up 5 bases and J gives up 7 bases, and the segment between their germline ends measures 14 bases. The germline V gene (reference sequence) specifies SEHNR as CDR1 and FQNEAQ as CDR2. From its cysteine to its phenylalanine, the CDR3 spans 14 amino acids. The read is trimmed to its CDR3 DNA, 42 bases read in frame from base 1.

Sequencing was carried out using peripheral blood. The sequence is built from TRBV7-9 and TRBJ1-4, and perhaps TRBD1 as D gene, on 5 matching bases. The receptor was derived from an adult man with Graves' ophthalmopathy. DNA sequence: TGTGCCAGCAGCCGGGGACGATTCGGTGAAAAACTGTTTTTT. Translation gives CASSRGRFGEKLFF.